These 16 T cell receptor beta chains originate from one sample sequenced in a study of lymphopenia after photon versus proton radiotherapy. Some clones are missing from TCRdb's copy, which holds only in-frame ones; the method was immunoSEQ multiplex PCR. The sample shows around 20,000 clones, roughly 90% of them seen only once. The input for sequencing was peripheral blood, taken from a patient treated with photon-based radiotherapy. The origin of the receptors is a woman aged 40 to 50 with cholangiocarcinoma.

This clone was counted a single time. V and J are TRBV20-1 and TRBJ2-7, with D perhaps being TRBD1 or TRBD2 (5 bases each). Germline CDR1 reads DFQATT; CDR2 reads SNEGSKA (reference sequence). Trimming shortened V by 5 bases and J by 6 bases, and 11 bases separated the two germline ends. This CDR3 comprises 11 residues. This CDR3 is CSARDLPEQYF. CDR3 DNA sequence: TGCAGTGCTCGGGACCTTCCCGAGCAGTACTTC.

The V gene is TRBV6-1, the J gene TRBJ1-2, with D hard to call. The CDR3 covers 12 residues. Deletions cut 8 bases from V and 3 bases from J, with 10 bases between. Germline V gene data show CDR1 as MNHNS and CDR2 as SASEGT. In DNA, the CDR3 is TGTGCCAGCGATCAAGGGTACTATGGCTACACCTTC. Its protein is CASDQGYYGYTF.

The V gene is TRBV5-4, the J gene TRBJ1-1, with 7 bases lining up with TRBD1. CDR3 length equals 14 residues. The germline gives CDR1 SGHNT, CDR2 YYREEE (reference sequence). Losses at the gene ends were 0 bases for V and 5 bases for J; bases not matched to a gene: 4. CDR3 nucleotide sequence: TGTGCCAGCAGCTTGGAACAGGGGAAGACTGAAGCTTTCTTT. Its translation is CASSLEQGKTEAFF.

V is TRBV2 and J is TRBJ2-1; D ambiguous. This CDR3 region has 13 residues. Trimming removed 6 bases at V and 13 bases at J, with 19 bases between. Germline values: CDR1 SNHLY, CDR2 FYNNEI. DNA for the CDR3: TGTGCCAGCAGAAGCCCCCGTATTTCTGTACAGTTCTTC. It translates to CASRSPRISVQFF.

The rearrangement joins TRBV6-1 to TRBJ1-4; D is unresolved. The V gene lost 4 bases and the J gene lost 4 bases, with 16 bases spanning the gap. From germline, CDR1 is MNHNS and CDR2 SASEGT. This CDR3 has 16 amino acids. The CDR3 protein is CASSAFFGIVNEKLFF. CDR3 DNA: TGTGCCAGCAGTGCCTTTTTCGGGATCGTTAATGAAAAACTGTTTTTT.

V is TRBV6-5 and J is TRBJ1-2; D is uncertain. Per germline, CDR1 MNHEY and CDR2 SVGAGI. Trimming stripped 4 bases from V and 8 bases from J, with 11 bases between. The CDR3 length is 12 residues. This CDR3 is CASSFRRGGYTF. The CDR3 coding sequence is TGTGCCAGCAGTTTTCGACGTGGGGGCTACACCTTC.

This chain links TRBV6-5 with TRBJ1-2, with TRBD1 as a possible D gene (6 bases). The V end lost 2 bases, the J end lost 6 bases, and 13 bases lay between the germline ends. There are 14 residues in the CDR3. Germline CDR1 is MNHEY and CDR2 is SVGAGI. The CDR3, as DNA: TGTGCCAGCAGTTACAATTGGCAGGGGAATGGCTACACCTTC. This sequence encodes CASSYNWQGNGYTF.

The gene calls are TRBV5-5 and TRBJ1-1; TRBD1 is a possible D gene (5 bases). CDR3 length: 12 residues. V lost 3 bases and J 5 bases, leaving 8 bases between the germline ends. The germline gives CDR1 SGHKS, CDR2 YYEKEE (reference sequence). The CDR3 loop reads CASSSGGTEAFF. CDR3 coding DNA: TGTGCCAGCAGCTCGGGGGGGACTGAAGCTTTCTTT.

CDR3 coding DNA: TGTGCCAGCAGCCGGACAGGGGGCGCTGGGCCTTCCCGAGCAGATACGCAGTATTTT. Translation: CASSRTGGAGPSRADTQYF. The V gene is TRBV13, the J gene TRBJ2-3; 11 bases are a match to TRBD1. Trimming at V came to 5 bases and at J to 4 bases, leaving 17 bases not matched to a gene. Germline V gene lookup returns CDR1 PRHDT and CDR2 FYEKMQ (reference sequence). The CDR3 loop spans 19 amino acids. The whole variable domain, remainder taken from reference TRBV13 and TRBJ2-3, is AAGVIQSPRHLIKEKRETATLKCYPIPRHDTVYWYQQGPGQDPQFLISFYEKMQSDKGSIPDRFSAQQFSDYHSELNMSSLELGDSALYFCASSRTGGAGPSRADTQYFGPGTRLTVL.

This rearrangement joins TRBV7-9 to TRBJ2-7; TRBD2 is a possible D gene (6 bases). This CDR3 is 14 amino acids long. Germline lookup yields CDR1 SEHNR and CDR2 FQNEAQ (reference sequence). The V end lost 5 bases, the J end lost 0 bases, and 11 bases lay between the germline ends. CDR3 nucleotides: TGTGCCAGCAGCCTCGGGACTTCCTCCTACGAGCAGTACTTC. Its protein is CASSLGTSSYEQYF.

The chain joins TRBV27 to TRBJ1-6, with TRBD1 matching 8 bases. The CDR3 is 15 amino acids. Looked up from germline, CDR1 is MNHEY and CDR2 is SMNVEV (reference sequence). Germline trimming cut 5 bases from V and 5 bases from J; bases unmatched to any gene: 5. The CDR3 sequence: CASSPRQGNNSPLHF. DNA for the CDR3: TGTGCCAGCAGTCCCCGACAGGGGAATAATTCACCCCTCCACTTT.

V and J are TRBV28 and TRBJ2-4; TRBD2 matches 11 bases. Germline-derived CDR1 and CDR2 are MDHEN and SYDVKM. Trimming at V came to 4 bases and at J to 4 bases, leaving 12 bases not matched to a gene. The length of the CDR3 is 18 residues. In DNA form, the CDR3 reads TGTGCCAGCAGTTCTCCTTTAGCGGGAGGGCCCTCAAAAAACATTCAGTACTTC. Its translation is CASSSPLAGGPSKNIQYF.

The rearrangement uses TRBV5-6 and TRBJ1-3; D is perhaps TRBD1 (6 bases). The CDR3 extends over 15 amino acids. Trimming cost V 4 bases and J 4 bases, with 15 bases left between them. The germline CDR1 and CDR2 sequences are SGHDT and YYEEEE. This CDR3 is CASSVQGSSGNTIYF. CDR3 in DNA: TGTGCCAGCAGCGTACAGGGTTCGTCAGGAAACACCATATATTTT.

The chain couples TRBV21-1 to TRBJ1-1; TRBD1 is the table's D call, not checked against the DNA. TRBV21-1 is a pseudogene. The CDR3 loop spans 15 amino acids. As DNA, the CDR3 is TGTGCCAGCAGCAAAAATTGGGACAGTCACACTGAAGCTTTCTTT. Translation: CASSKNWDSHTEAFF.

This sequence joins TRBV28 and TRBJ1-2, with 7 bases that match TRBD1. Germline CDR1 and CDR2: MDHEN and SYDVKM. Losses at the gene ends were 5 bases for V and 0 bases for J; bases not matched to a gene: 9. The CDR3 spans 16 residues. The DNA of the CDR3 is TGTGCCAGCAGTAAGGGGGACAGAAACCCTAACTATGGCTACACCTTC. Protein: CASSKGDRNPNYGYTF.

The chain carries TRBV19 and TRBJ1-5; possibly TRBD1 for D (5 bases). The V end was cut by 7 bases, the J end by 6 bases, with 25 bases between. The CDR3 covers 17 residues. CDR1 and CDR2 from the germline V gene are LNHDA and SQIVND (reference sequence). DNA of the CDR3: TGTGCCAGTAATCCGGCCGCCCGGGACCTAGGAGGTCAGCCCCAGCATTTT. Translation: CASNPAARDLGGQPQHF.